This T cell receptor beta chain was sequenced for a study of blood T cell repertoires in COVID-19. Across the whole study: Specimens from acute and convalescent COVID-19 originated in the United States, Italy and Spain. T cells, B-cell-depleted T cells, or PBMCs supplied cDNA or gDNA.

In the study's own analysis: It was from reference gene primer amplification that nucleated cell counts were estimated. Using immunoSEQ multiplex PCR, the repertoire was profiled, and TCRdb retains in-frame clones only, with some absent. The V and J calls and clone size come from that table; D and trimming were worked out from the DNA. Found here are fewer than 110,000 clones, approximately 80% of them singletons; the top ten hold about an eighth. CDR1 and CDR2 (germline): KGHSH, LQKENI. The CDR3 is made up of 13 amino acids. Trimming removed 3 bases from V and 6 bases from J, with 8 bases in between.

The rearrangement links TRBV18 to TRBJ2-2; D may be TRBD2 (6 bases). Sequencing was done on a sample of peripheral blood. This sequence was found in a human donor in a cohort sampled during active or convalescent COVID-19. The CDR3 DNA reads TGTGCCAGCTCACCGGAGGGTTCCGGGGAGCTGTTTTTT. Protein product: CASSPEGSGELFF. The variable domain in full, with the rest retrieved from reference TRBV18 and TRBJ2-2, is NAGVMQNPRHLVRRRGQEARLRCSPMKGHSHVYWYRQLPEEGLKFMVYLQKENIIDESGMPKERFSAEFPKEGPSILRIQQVVRGDSAAYFCASSPEGSGELFFGEGSRLTVL.